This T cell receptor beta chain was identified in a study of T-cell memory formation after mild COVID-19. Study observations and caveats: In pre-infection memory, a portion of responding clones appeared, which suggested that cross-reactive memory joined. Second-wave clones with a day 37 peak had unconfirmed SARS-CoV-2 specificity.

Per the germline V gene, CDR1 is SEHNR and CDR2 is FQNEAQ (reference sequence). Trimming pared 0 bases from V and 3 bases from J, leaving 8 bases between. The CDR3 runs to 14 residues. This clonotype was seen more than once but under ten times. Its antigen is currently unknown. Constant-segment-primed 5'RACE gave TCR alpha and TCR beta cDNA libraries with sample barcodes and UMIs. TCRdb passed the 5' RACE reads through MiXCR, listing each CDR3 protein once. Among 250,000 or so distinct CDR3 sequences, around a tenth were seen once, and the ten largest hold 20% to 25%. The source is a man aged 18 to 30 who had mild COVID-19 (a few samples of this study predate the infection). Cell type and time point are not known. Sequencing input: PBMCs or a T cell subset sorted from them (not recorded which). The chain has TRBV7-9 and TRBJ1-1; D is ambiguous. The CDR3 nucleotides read TGTGCCAGCAGCTTAGCGGTAGGCGACACTGAAGCTTTCTTT. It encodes CASSLAVGDTEAFF. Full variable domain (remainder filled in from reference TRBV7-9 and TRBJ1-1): DTGVSQNPRHKITKRGQNVTFRCDPISEHNRLYWYRQTLGQGPEFLTYFQNEAQLEKSRLLSDRFSAERPKGSFSTLEIQRTEQGDSAMYLCASSLAVGDTEAFFGQGTRLTVV.